Included here is one T cell receptor beta chain sequence, with context. Within the sample, other DNA sequences also encode this same CDR3. From germline, CDR1 is SGHRS and CDR2 YFSETQ. V lost 2 bases, J lost 2 bases, and 1 base stayed unmatched. This CDR3 spans 14 amino acids. These data originate in a study of shared clonotypes between healthy human individuals. Overall study context: Participating donors consisted of two women and a few men aged 18 to 49.

Using immunoSEQ multiplex PCR, the repertoire was profiled, and TCRdb retains in-frame clones only, with some absent. The table has roughly 1.5 million clones, nearly 99% seen once. The rearrangement uses TRBV5-1 and TRBJ2-5; TRBD1 agrees at 9 bases. The sequence derives from a man aged 25-45 years in good health. Sequences were obtained from naive CD4+ T cells sorted from blood. Stated subset: CD45RA+ positively selected. CDR3: CASSFGTGQETQYF. The CDR3 nucleotides are TGCGCCAGCAGCTTCGGGACAGGGCAAGAGACCCAGTACTTC.